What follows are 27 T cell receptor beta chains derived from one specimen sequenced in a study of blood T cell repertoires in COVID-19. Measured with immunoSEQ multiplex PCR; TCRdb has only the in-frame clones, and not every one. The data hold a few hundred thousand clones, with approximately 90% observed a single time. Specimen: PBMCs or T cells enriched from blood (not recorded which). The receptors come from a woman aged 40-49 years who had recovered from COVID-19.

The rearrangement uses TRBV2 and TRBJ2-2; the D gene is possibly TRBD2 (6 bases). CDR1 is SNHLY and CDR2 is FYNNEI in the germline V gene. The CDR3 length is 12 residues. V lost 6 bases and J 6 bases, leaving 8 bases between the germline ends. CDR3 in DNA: TGTGCCAGCAGGGGGGGTGCCGGGGAGCTGTTTTTT. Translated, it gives CASRGGAGELFF.

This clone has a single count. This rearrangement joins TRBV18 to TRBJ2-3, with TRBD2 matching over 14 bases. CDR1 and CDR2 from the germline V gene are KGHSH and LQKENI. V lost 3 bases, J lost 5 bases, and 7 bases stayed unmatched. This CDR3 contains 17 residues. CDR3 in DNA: TGTGCCAGCTCACCCAGACTAGCGGGAGGGCAAGGAGATACGCAGTATTTT. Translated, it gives CASSPRLAGGQGDTQYF.

The chain's CDR3 is CASSSSGGSYNSPLHF. In DNA, the CDR3 is TGTGCCAGCAGTTCCTCAGGAGGCTCCTATAATTCACCCCTCCACTTT. The chain is built from TRBV28 and TRBJ1-6; no reliable D call. The V gene lost 4 bases and the J gene lost 0 bases, with 10 bases spanning the gap. Germline V gene data show CDR1 as MDHEN and CDR2 as SYDVKM. The CDR3 totals 16 residues.

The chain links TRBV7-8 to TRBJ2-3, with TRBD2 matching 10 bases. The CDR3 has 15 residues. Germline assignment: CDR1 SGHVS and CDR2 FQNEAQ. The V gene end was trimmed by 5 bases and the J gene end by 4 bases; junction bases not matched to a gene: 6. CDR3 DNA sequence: TGTGCCAGCAGCCCATTTGGGACTAGCGCAGATACGCAGTATTTT. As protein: CASSPFGTSADTQYF.

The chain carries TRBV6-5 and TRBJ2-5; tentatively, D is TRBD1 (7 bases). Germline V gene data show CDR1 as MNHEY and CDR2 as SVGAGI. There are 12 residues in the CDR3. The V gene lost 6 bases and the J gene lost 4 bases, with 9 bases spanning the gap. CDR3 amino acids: CASSQGGETQYF. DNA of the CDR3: TGTGCCAGCAGCCAGGGGGGAGAGACCCAGTACTTC.

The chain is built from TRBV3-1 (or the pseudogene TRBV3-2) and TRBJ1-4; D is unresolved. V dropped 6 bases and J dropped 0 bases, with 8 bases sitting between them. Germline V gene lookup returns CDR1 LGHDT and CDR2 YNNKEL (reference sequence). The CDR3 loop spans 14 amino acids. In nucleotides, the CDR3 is TGTGCCAGCAGTTTCTGCGCAACTAATGAAAAACTGTTTTTT. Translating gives CASSFCATNEKLFF.

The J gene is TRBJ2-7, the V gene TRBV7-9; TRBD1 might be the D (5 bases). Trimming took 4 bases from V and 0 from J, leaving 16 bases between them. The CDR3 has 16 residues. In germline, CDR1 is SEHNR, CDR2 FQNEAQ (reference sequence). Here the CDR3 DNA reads TGTGCCAGCAGCTCGACAGACAAGGATCGCTCCTACGAGCAGTACTTC. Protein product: CASSSTDKDRSYEQYF.

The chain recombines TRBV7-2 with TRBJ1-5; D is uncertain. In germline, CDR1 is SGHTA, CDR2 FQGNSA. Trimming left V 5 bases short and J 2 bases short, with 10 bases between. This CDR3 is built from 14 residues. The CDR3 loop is CASSNELGNQPQHF. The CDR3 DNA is TGTGCCAGCAGCAACGAACTTGGCAATCAGCCCCAGCATTTT.

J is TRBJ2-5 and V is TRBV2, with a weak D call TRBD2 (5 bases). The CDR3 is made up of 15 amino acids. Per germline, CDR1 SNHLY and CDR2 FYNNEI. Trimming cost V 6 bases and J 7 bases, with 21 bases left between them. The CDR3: CASRRERVGFGTQYF. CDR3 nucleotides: TGTGCCAGCAGGAGGGAGAGAGTTGGTTTTGGGACCCAGTACTTC.

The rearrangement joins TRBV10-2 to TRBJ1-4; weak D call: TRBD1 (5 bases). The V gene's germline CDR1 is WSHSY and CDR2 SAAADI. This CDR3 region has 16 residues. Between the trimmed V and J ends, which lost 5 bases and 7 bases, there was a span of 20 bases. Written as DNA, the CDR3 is TGCGCCAGCAGTATTGGGGCCCCGGGTCGTGCTGAAAAACTGTTTTTT. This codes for CASSIGAPGRAEKLFF.

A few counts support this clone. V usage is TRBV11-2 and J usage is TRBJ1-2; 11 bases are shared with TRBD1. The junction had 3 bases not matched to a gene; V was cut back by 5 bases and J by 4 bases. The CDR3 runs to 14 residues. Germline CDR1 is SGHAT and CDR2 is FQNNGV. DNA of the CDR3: TGTGCCAGCAGCCTCGGGACAGGGGGCTATGGCTACACCTTC. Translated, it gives CASSLGTGGYGYTF.

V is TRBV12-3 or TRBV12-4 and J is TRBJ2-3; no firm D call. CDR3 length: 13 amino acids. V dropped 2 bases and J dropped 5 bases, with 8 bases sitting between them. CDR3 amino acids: CASSLLQKDTQYF. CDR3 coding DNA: TGTGCCAGCAGTTTATTGCAGAAAGATACGCAGTATTTT.

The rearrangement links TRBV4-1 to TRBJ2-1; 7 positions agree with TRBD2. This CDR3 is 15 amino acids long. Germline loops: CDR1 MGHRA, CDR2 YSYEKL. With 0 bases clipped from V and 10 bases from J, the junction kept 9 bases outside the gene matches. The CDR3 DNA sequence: TGCGCCAGCAGCCAAGAAGGGACTACCTCTGAGGAGCAGTTCTTC. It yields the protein CASSQEGTTSEEQFF.

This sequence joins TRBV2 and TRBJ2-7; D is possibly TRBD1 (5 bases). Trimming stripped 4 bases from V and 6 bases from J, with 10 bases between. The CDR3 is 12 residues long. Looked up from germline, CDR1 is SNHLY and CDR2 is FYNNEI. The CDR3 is CASSAGKIEQYF. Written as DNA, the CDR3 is TGTGCCAGCAGTGCAGGGAAAATCGAGCAGTACTTC.

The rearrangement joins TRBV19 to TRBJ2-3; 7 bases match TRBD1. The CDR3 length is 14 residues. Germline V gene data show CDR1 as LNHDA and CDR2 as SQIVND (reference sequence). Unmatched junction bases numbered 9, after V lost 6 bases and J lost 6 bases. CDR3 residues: CASSLQGFVDTQYF. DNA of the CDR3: TGTGCCAGTAGCCTACAGGGGTTTGTGGATACGCAGTATTTT.

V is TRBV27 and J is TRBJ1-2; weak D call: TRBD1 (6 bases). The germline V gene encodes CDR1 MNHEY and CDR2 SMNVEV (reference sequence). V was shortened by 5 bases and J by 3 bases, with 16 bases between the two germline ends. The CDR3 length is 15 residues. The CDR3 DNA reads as TGTGCCAGCAGTCCCGTTGACAGGCGAGACTATGGCTACACCTTC. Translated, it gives CASSPVDRRDYGYTF.

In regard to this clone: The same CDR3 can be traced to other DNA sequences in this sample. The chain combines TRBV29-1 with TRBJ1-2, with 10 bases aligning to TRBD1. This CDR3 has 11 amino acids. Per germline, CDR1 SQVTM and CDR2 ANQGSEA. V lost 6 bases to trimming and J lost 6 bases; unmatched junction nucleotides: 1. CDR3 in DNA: TGCAGCGTAGGGACAGGGGATGGCTACACCTTC. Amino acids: CSVGTGDGYTF.

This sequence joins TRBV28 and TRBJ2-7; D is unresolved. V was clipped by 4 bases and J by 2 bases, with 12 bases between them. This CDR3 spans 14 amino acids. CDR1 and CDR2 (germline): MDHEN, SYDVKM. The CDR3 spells CASSSPPRTYEQYF. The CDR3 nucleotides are TGTGCCAGCAGTTCCCCCCCGCGAACCTACGAGCAGTACTTC. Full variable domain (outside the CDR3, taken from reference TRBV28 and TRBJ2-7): DVKVTQSSRYLVKRTGEKVFLECVQDMDHENMFWYRQDPGLGLRLIYFSYDVKMKEKGDIPEGYSVSREKKERFSLILESASTNQTSMYLCASSSPPRTYEQYFGPGTRLTVT.

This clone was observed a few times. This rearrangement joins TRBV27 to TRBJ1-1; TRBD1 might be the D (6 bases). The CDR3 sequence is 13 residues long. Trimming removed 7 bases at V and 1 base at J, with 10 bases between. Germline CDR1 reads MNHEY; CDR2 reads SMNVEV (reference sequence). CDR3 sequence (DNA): TGTGCCAGCAAGTGGGGGCAGAACACTGAAGCTTTCTTT. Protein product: CASKWGQNTEAFF.

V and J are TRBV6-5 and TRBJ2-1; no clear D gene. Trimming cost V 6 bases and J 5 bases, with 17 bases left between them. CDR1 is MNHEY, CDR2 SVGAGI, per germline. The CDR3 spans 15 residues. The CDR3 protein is CASSFRVEADNEQFF. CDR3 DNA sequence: TGTGCCAGCAGCTTCCGGGTGGAAGCCGACAATGAGCAGTTCTTC.

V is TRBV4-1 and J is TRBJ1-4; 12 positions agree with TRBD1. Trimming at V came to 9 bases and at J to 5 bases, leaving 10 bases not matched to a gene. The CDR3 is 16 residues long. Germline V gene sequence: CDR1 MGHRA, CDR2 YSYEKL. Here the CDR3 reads CASSPGQGASNEKLFF. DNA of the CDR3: TGCGCCAGTTCCCCGGGACAGGGGGCATCGAATGAAAAACTGTTTTTT.

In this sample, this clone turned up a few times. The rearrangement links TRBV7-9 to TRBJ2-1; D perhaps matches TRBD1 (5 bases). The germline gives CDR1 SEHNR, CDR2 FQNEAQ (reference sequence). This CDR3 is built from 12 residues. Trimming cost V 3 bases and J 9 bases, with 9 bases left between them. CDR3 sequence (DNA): TGTGCCAGCAGCTTTGAAAGGGGTGAGCAGTTCTTC. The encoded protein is CASSFERGEQFF.

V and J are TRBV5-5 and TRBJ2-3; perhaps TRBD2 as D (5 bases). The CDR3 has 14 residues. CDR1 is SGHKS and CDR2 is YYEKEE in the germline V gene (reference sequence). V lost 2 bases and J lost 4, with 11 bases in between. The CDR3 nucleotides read TGTGCCAGCAGCTTAAGGGTCGGGGCAGATACGCAGTATTTT. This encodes CASSLRVGADTQYF.

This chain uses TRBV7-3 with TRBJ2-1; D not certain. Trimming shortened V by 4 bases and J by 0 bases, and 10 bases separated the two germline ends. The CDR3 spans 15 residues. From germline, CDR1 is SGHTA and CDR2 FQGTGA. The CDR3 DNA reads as TGTGCCAGCAGCTCAAACCCGAGCTCCTACAATGAGCAGTTCTTC. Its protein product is CASSSNPSSYNEQFF.

The CDR3 DNA reads TGTGCCAGCAGCCAGAGGGTGGTAGCGGGGGCCAACGTCCTGACTTTC. Its protein product is CASSQRVVAGANVLTF. This sequence joins TRBV7-2 and TRBJ2-6; possibly TRBD2 for D (5 bases). The CDR3 totals 16 residues. Germline V gives CDR1 SGHTA, CDR2 FQGNSA. Trimming removed 5 bases at V and 4 bases at J, with 15 bases between.

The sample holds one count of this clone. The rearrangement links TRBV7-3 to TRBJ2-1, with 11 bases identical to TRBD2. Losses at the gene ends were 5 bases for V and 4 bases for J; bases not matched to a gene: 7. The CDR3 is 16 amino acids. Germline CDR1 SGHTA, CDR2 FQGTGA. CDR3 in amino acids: CASSATGTSGYNEQFF. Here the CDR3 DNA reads TGTGCCAGCAGCGCAACCGGGACTAGCGGTTACAATGAGCAGTTCTTC. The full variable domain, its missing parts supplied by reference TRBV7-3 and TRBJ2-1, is GAGVSQTPSNKVTEKGKYVELRCDPISGHTALYWYRQSLGQGPEFLIYFQGTGAADDSGLPNDRFFAVRPEGSVSTLKIQRTERGDSAVYLCASSATGTSGYNEQFFGPGTRLTVL.

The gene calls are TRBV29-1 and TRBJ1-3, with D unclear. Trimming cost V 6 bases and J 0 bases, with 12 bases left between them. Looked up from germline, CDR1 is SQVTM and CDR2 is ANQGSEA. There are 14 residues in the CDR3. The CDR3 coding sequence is TGCAGCGTGCTTAAGACGGGCTCTGGAAACACCATATATTTT. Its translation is CSVLKTGSGNTIYF. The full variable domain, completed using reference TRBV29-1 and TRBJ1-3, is SAVISQKPSRDICQRGTSLTIQCQVDSQVTMMFWYRQQPGQSLTLIATANQGSEATYESGFVIDKFPISRPNLTFSTLTVSNMSPEDSSIYLCSVLKTGSGNTIYFGEGSWLTVV.